This T cell receptor beta chain was recovered during a study of identical twins' blood T cells. Study-wide background: Roughly 6 alpha and roughly six beta libraries together yielded 45 million to 65 million reads. General study points: Abundant TCRbeta CDR3s overlapped more between twins than with unrelated donors.

With regard to this clonotype: Its target is unknown.

As processed by the authors: Each library had roughly 2 to 3.6 million CDR3 reads and about 100,000 to nearly 500,000 clonotypes. In TCRdb, the 5' RACE reads were re-called with MiXCR into one record per CDR3 protein. Clone size and V and J calls follow TCRdb, not the original study. The table lists roughly 340,000 distinct CDR3 sequences, 28% of them singletons. V lost 0 bases to trimming and J lost 4 bases; unmatched junction nucleotides: 5. This CDR3 region has 16 residues. CDR1 SGHNT and CDR2 YYREEE come from the germline V gene (reference sequence). Likely shared infections and vaccines: all three twin pairs were reared together.

V gene TRBV5-4 combines with J gene TRBJ1-2; 11 bases line up with TRBD1. What was sequenced was PBMCs. This clonotype was sampled from a woman aged 18-55 years in good health. CDR3 nucleotides: TGTGCCAGCAGCTTGGCCGGACAGGGGGCGCGCTATGGCTACACCTTC. Its protein product is CASSLAGQGARYGYTF.